The T cell receptor beta chain under discussion was sequenced for a study of shared clonotypes between healthy human individuals (dated by TCRdb to the early 2020s). With regard to the full study: The cohort comprised two women and three men aged 18 to 49 years. Different laboratories and diverse techniques were used to prepare libraries and sequence TCR repertoires, to increase sequencing depth and limit assay-specific biases. To estimate repertoire size and how much clonotype sharing occurs between individuals, the study deeply sequenced the blood TCR repertoires of five healthy adults. Per donor, leukapheresis produced somewhere between about 0.8 and 9.5 billion PBMCs.

TCR CDR3 regions were amplified from genomic DNA by multiplex PCR using the deep immunoSEQ assay. Genomic DNA extracted from each cell subset was distributed evenly over all wells of several immunoSEQ 96-well plates, and each plate served as one replicate. Each replicate PCR for unsorted PBMC received roughly 0.3 ug genomic DNA, equal to about 30,000 T cell genomes. Ten immunoSEQ deep assay plates were used to sequence the unsorted PBMC genomic DNA. The purified libraries were quantified using a Qubit 3.0 fluorometer, sized with a Bioanalyzer 2100, and then quantified again using the KAPA Library Quantification kit. Each immunoSEQ 96-well plate was sequenced on its own single-read 150-cycle Illumina NextSeq 550 flow cell. On the study's bioinformatics: Because only junctional sequences without quality scores were contained in the immunoSEQ output, filtering matching that applied to full-length reads could not be performed. Sequences were annotated with PyIR, a Python wrapper for IgBLAST v1.9, and V/J genes and CDR3 were assigned using IMGT germline references. Any read was removed if the V/J assignment was weak (E-value above 1e-6), the CDR3 was missing, or the read contained stop codons, out-of-frame junctions, or ambiguous translated residues. A V3J clonotype was defined by an identical inferred V gene, J gene, and CDR3 amino acid sequence. The percentage overlap between two repertoires was calculated by dividing the number of shared unique clonotypes by the size of the smaller repertoire. Richness of each repertoire was evaluated using RTK rarefaction, the Chao1 estimator, and Recon v2.1 estimates of unobserved clonotypes. Here the immuneACCESS table is served through TCRdb, limited to in-frame sequences with V and J called. Missing clones are a known gap in these copies; in checked studies unresolved V genes cover under half, and the rest lacks a known reason. V, J and clone size are taken as reported in that table, and D and trimming were inferred from the DNA itself. The table for this sample lists around 440,000 clones; 77% of them were counted only once. The leading ten clones occupy around 12% of the sample.

General study outcomes and caveats: Based on pairwise subsampling, the degree of clonotype sharing among donors was expected to be affected by sequencing depth. Only blood was sampled, and tissue TCR repertoires likely differ from those in blood. Because the study included only a small number of donors, the genetic and exposure-history diversity represented was limited.

As encoded in the germline V gene, CDR1 is WSHSY while CDR2 is SAAADI. Inclusive of the bounding cysteine and phenylalanine, the CDR3 is 14 residues long. Left in the record is the CDR3 DNA by itself, 42 bases read in frame from the first base. The germline V and J ends show losses of 4 bases and 4 bases respectively, and no gene match explains 2 bases of the junction. Donors were healthy HIV-negative adults with no recently reported acute infections or vaccinations. All donors were Caucasian adults living in Nashville, Tennessee, USA. In the unsorted samples, 85 million to 100 million PBMCs were counted, and genomic DNA was extracted using the QIAamp DNA Blood Mini kit. After blood collection by leukapheresis, PBMCs were isolated using Ficoll-Histopaque density gradient centrifugation and then cryopreserved in the vapor phase of liquid nitrogen. This clone was picked up many times. Its antigen is still unknown. Base quality data are lacking; no much larger clone is found one base away. Within the sample, other DNA sequences also encode this same CDR3.

The TCR originated in a woman between 40 and 55 years old in good health. Some clones in this sample may be carry-over from other donors' samples. This sequence uses TRBV10-2 and TRBJ2-5; the central 11 bases match TRBD2. Sample: PBMCs. CDR3 reads: CASSALAGGETQYF. The nucleotide sequence is given as TGCGCCAGCAGTGCCCTAGCGGGGGGAGAGACCCAGTACTTC.